This entry lists 29 T cell receptor beta chains sequenced from one sample in a study of shared clonotypes between healthy human individuals. Sequenced by immunoSEQ multiplex PCR; TCRdb stores in-frame clones only, minus some. The profile shows some 2.3 million clones, over 85% of them singletons. Sequencing input: naive CD4+ T cells from PBMCs. Subset denoted: CD45RA+ positively selected. All receptors derive from a man between 18 and 35 years old in good health. Some clones in this sample may be carry-over from other donors' samples.

For the CDR3, the DNA is TGTGCCAGCTCACCACGGGGGCCAGCGAACACTGAAGCTTTCTTT. This codes for CASSPRGPANTEAFF. The rearrangement uses TRBV18 and TRBJ1-1, with D possibly matching TRBD1 (6 bases). The length of the CDR3 is 15 residues. V lost 1 base to trimming and J lost 1 base, with 10 bases between them. The V gene's germline CDR1 is KGHSH and CDR2 LQKENI.

V and J are TRBV12-2 and TRBJ2-1; TRBD2 is the table's D call and was not checked against the DNA. TRBV12-2 is described as a pseudogene. The CDR3 is 20 residues long. The CDR3 reads CASRSRLAGDDTRTYNEQFF. The CDR3 DNA is TGTGCAAGTCGCTCCAGACTAGCGGGAGACGACACGCGCACCTACAATGAGCAGTTCTTC.

The chain has TRBV16 and TRBJ1-2; D gene unclear. Germline V gives CDR1 KGHSY, CDR2 FQNENV. CDR3 size: 14 residues. Trimming stripped 4 bases from V and 2 bases from J, with 11 bases between. CDR3 DNA sequence: TGTGCCAGCAGCCGCTATAGGGAGAACTATGGCTACACCTTC. Its protein product is CASSRYRENYGYTF.

V usage is TRBV19 and J usage is TRBJ1-5; TRBD1 matches at 9 bases. This CDR3 has 16 residues. J lost 3 bases, V lost 7 bases, and 10 bases had no gene match. Germline V gene lookup returns CDR1 LNHDA and CDR2 SQIVND (reference sequence). Here the CDR3 DNA reads TGTGCCAGTAAGAGTTGGGGACAGGGCCTCAATCAGCCCCAGCATTTT. As protein: CASKSWGQGLNQPQHF.

J is TRBJ2-3 and V is TRBV7-9; D call uncertain. Germline values: CDR1 SEHNR, CDR2 FQNEAQ (reference sequence). V was shortened by 2 bases and J by 4 bases, with 13 bases between the two germline ends. The CDR3 sequence is 15 residues long. CDR3 protein: CASSLLVTPSDTQYF. CDR3 nucleotide sequence: TGTGCCAGCAGCTTACTAGTGACACCTTCAGATACGCAGTATTTT.

The chain couples TRBV18 to TRBJ1-2; 8 bases fit TRBD1. CDR1 and CDR2 (germline): KGHSH, LQKENI. The V segment lost 6 bases and the J segment 6 bases; nucleotides outside the gene matches: 12. The CDR3 loop spans 15 amino acids. CDR3 region: CASSPREDRADGYTF. The CDR3 region has the DNA TGTGCCAGCTCGCCCCGTGAGGACAGGGCCGATGGCTACACCTTC.

This chain uses TRBV2 with TRBJ2-5; the D gene is possibly TRBD2 (6 bases). The CDR3 is made up of 15 amino acids. The germline CDR1 and CDR2 sequences are SNHLY and FYNNEI. V was pared by 5 bases and J by 1 base, with 14 bases between. The CDR3: CASSWGLRLQETQYF. DNA of the CDR3: TGTGCCAGCAGTTGGGGACTTAGACTCCAAGAGACCCAGTACTTC.

The rearrangement links TRBV5-1 to TRBJ1-6; possibly TRBD1 for D (6 bases). The CDR3 has 16 residues. Germline CDR1 SGHRS, CDR2 YFSETQ. The V end lost 0 bases, the J end lost 7 bases, and 14 bases lay between the germline ends. CDR3 coding DNA: TGCGCCAGCAGCTTGGCGGACAGACCCAGCAATTCACCCCTCCACTTT. This codes for CASSLADRPSNSPLHF.

The genes are TRBV27 and TRBJ1-4, with no clear D. Germline assignment: CDR1 MNHEY and CDR2 SMNVEV (reference sequence). V was clipped by 1 base and J by 15 bases, with 18 bases between them. CDR3 size: 14 residues. As DNA, the CDR3 is TGTGCCAGCAGTTTATGGTACGGTGCACCGGTATTGTTTTTT. This sequence encodes CASSLWYGAPVLFF.

This clone was detected only once. The chain employs TRBV5-1 and TRBJ2-3, with 15 nucleotides matching TRBD2. Germline CDR1 is SGHRS and CDR2 is YFSETQ. CDR3 size: 19 residues. Trimming removed 3 bases from V and 5 bases from J; junction bases left unmatched: 13. Written as DNA, the CDR3 is TGCGCCAGCAGCTCAGGACTAGCGGGAGGGCCAAGTTGGGAAGATACGCAGTATTTT. Amino acids: CASSSGLAGGPSWEDTQYF.

V and J are TRBV5-5 and TRBJ2-3, with 10 bases aligning to TRBD2. V dropped 1 base and J dropped 6; count of bases not matched to a gene: 11. The CDR3 has 17 amino acids. Germline CDR1 reads SGHKS; CDR2 reads YYEKEE (reference sequence). The CDR3 loop is CASSLLGAGGPRDTQYF. In DNA form, the CDR3 reads TGTGCCAGCAGCTTGTTAGGAGCGGGAGGGCCGAGGGATACGCAGTATTTT.

CDR3 in amino acids: CASSRPDRGSGANVLTF. CDR3 DNA sequence: TGTGCCAGCAGTCGACCGGACAGGGGCTCTGGGGCCAACGTCCTGACTTTC. The chain couples TRBV6-7 to TRBJ2-6; 9 bases agree with TRBD1. TRBV6-7 is labeled an ORF, and its function is uncertain. CDR3 length: 17 amino acids. V gave up 5 bases and J gave up 0 bases; unmatched junction bases: 5.

The V and J genes are TRBV12-5 and TRBJ2-5; either TRBD1 or TRBD2 may fit D (6 bases each). The CDR3 has 21 amino acids. The V and J ends lost 7 bases and 3 bases respectively, with 36 bases between them. The germline V gene has CDR1 LGHNT and CDR2 FRNRAP. The chain's CDR3 is CASAFLFHGGAPDLRKETQYF. The CDR3 coding sequence is TGTGCTAGTGCTTTCCTCTTTCACGGGGGCGCCCCCGATCTTCGCAAAGAGACCCAGTACTTC.

V and J are TRBV6-6 and TRBJ2-7; D is unresolved. This CDR3 comprises 14 residues. The germline V gene encodes CDR1 MNHNY and CDR2 SVGAGI (reference sequence). V dropped 6 bases and J dropped 3 bases, with 15 bases sitting between them. The DNA for the CDR3 is TGTGCCAGCAGCCCGAGGCGCGTGCACTACGAGCAGTACTTC. It is translated as CASSPRRVHYEQYF.

This clone came up a few times. The rearrangement joins TRBV4-1 to TRBJ1-2; 12 bases align to TRBD1. Germline CDR1 reads MGHRA; CDR2 reads YSYEKL. The V and J ends lost 8 bases and 2 bases, in that order; junction bases with no gene match: 12. The CDR3 spans 17 residues. CDR3 sequence reads: CASRNLRDRGPNYGYTF. In DNA, the CDR3 is TGCGCCAGCCGGAACCTGCGGGACAGGGGGCCGAACTATGGCTACACCTTC.

The V call is TRBV7-2, the J call TRBJ2-1; the D call may be TRBD1 or TRBD2 (5 bases each). The CDR3 covers 16 residues. The V and J ends lost 1 base and 10 bases respectively, with 20 bases between them. CDR1 is SGHTA and CDR2 is FQGNSA in the germline V gene. CDR3 coding DNA: TGTGCCAGCAGCTTAGATCGGGGCGGTGGACTTAGGGAGCAGTTCTTC. As protein: CASSLDRGGGLREQFF.

The chain combines TRBV4-1 with TRBJ1-3; D ambiguous. The CDR3 runs 16 residues. Germline V CDR1 and CDR2: MGHRA, YSYEKL. Trimming shortened V by 4 bases and J by 4 bases, and 17 bases separated the two germline ends. Here the CDR3 DNA reads TGCGCCAGCAGCCGAGCAGTGGGTCTCTTCGGAAACACCATATATTTT. It translates to CASSRAVGLFGNTIYF.

This chain connects TRBV20-1 to TRBJ1-1; a weak D match, TRBD1 (6 bases). The CDR3 has 11 amino acids. Trimming cost V 6 bases and J 6 bases, with 11 bases left between them. Looked up from germline, CDR1 is DFQATT and CDR2 is SNEGSKA (reference sequence). CDR3 sequence: CSAHRGAEAFF. In nucleotides, the CDR3 is TGCAGTGCCCATAGGGGGGCTGAAGCTTTCTTT.

V usage is TRBV7-6 and J usage is TRBJ2-1; 9 nucleotides match TRBD2. The V gene's germline CDR1 is SGHVS and CDR2 FNYEAQ. The V segment lost 1 base and the J segment 2 bases; nucleotides outside the gene matches: 0. This CDR3 comprises 15 residues. The CDR3 protein is CASSLGLAAYNEQFF. The CDR3 region has the DNA TGTGCCAGCAGCTTAGGACTAGCGGCCTACAATGAGCAGTTCTTC.

The chain is built from TRBV5-1 and TRBJ1-2, with 8 bases matching TRBD1. CDR3 length: 14 residues. CDR1 and CDR2 from the germline V gene are SGHRS and YFSETQ. The V and J ends lost 1 base and 6 bases, in that order; junction bases with no gene match: 5. The CDR3 loop reads CASSLSGQGDGYTF. The CDR3 nucleotides are TGCGCCAGCAGCTTGTCCGGACAGGGAGATGGCTACACCTTC.

The chain combines TRBV2 with TRBJ2-2, with unresolved D. This CDR3 has 15 amino acids. The V gene lost 5 bases and the J gene lost 2 bases, with 12 bases spanning the gap. Germline assignment: CDR1 SNHLY and CDR2 FYNNEI. The CDR3 DNA reads as TGTGCCAGCAGTATCGCCACAGCTAACACCGGGGAGCTGTTTTTT. This translates into CASSIATANTGELFF. Full variable domain (remainder filled in from reference TRBV2 and TRBJ2-2): EPEVTQTPSHQVTQMGQEVILRCVPISNHLYFYWYRQILGQKVEFLVSFYNNEISEKSEIFDDQFSVERPDGSNFTLKIRSTKLEDSAMYFCASSIATANTGELFFGEGSRLTVL.

The chain links TRBV18 to TRBJ1-2; D perhaps matches TRBD1 (6 bases). The CDR3 loop spans 16 amino acids. The V gene lost 7 bases and the J gene lost 0 bases, with 18 bases spanning the gap. The germline V gene has CDR1 KGHSH and CDR2 LQKENI. In DNA form, the CDR3 reads TGTGCCAGCTGCCCAGGGGTCGGGGGAACTAACTATGGCTACACCTTC. Translation: CASCPGVGGTNYGYTF.

The CDR3 region has the DNA TGTGCCGGAAAGCGGGAAACAAACTCGCAGTTCTTC. It is translated as CAGKRETNSQFF. The chain is built from TRBV30 and TRBJ2-1; 7 bases line up with TRBD2. The CDR3 consists of 12 residues. With V trimmed by 8 bases and J by 12 bases, 13 bases remained unmatched. The germline V gene encodes CDR1 GTSNPN and CDR2 SVGIG (reference sequence).

The J gene is TRBJ2-7, the V gene TRBV5-8; D gene uncertain. The V gene lost 0 bases and the J gene lost 0 bases, with 7 bases spanning the gap. Germline V CDR1 and CDR2: SGHTS, YDEGEE. The CDR3 totals 14 residues. This chain's CDR3 is CASSLEVSSYEQYF. In nucleotides, the CDR3 is TGTGCCAGCAGCTTGGAGGTGAGCTCCTACGAGCAGTACTTC.

V is TRBV7-9 and J is TRBJ2-4; D perhaps matches TRBD2 (6 bases). The CDR3 sequence is 16 residues long. The V gene's germline CDR1 is SEHNR and CDR2 FQNEAQ (reference sequence). V shed 3 bases and J shed 0 bases, with 12 bases lying between them. The CDR3 nucleotides are TGTGCCAGCAGCTTTTTGGAGGGCCGAGCCAAAAACATTCAGTACTTC. It translates to CASSFLEGRAKNIQYF.

A note on this clone: Different DNA sequences within this sample yield the same CDR3. This chain joins TRBV5-1 and TRBJ2-3, with D hard to call. This CDR3 comprises 12 residues. V was shortened by 0 bases and J by 5 bases, with 4 bases between the two germline ends. The germline V gene encodes CDR1 SGHRS and CDR2 YFSETQ. CDR3 region: CASSLVEDTQYF. The CDR3, as DNA: TGCGCCAGCAGCTTGGTAGAAGATACGCAGTATTTT.

This clone was seen a few times. The chain recombines TRBV2 with TRBJ2-7; the match to TRBD2 covers 8 bases. The length of the CDR3 is 14 residues. Trimming cost V 4 bases and J 0 bases; bases outside gene matches: 2. Germline V gene sequence: CDR1 SNHLY, CDR2 FYNNEI. CDR3 amino acids: CASSVSGSSYEQYF. The CDR3, as DNA: TGTGCCAGCAGTGTGAGCGGGAGCTCCTACGAGCAGTACTTC.

This clone has a single count. This chain joins TRBV15 and TRBJ2-7; D not certain. This CDR3 comprises 14 residues. The V end lost 0 bases, the J end lost 7 bases, and 13 bases lay between the germline ends. Germline loops: CDR1 LNHNV, CDR2 YYDKDF (reference sequence). The CDR3: CATSRDRALWEQYF. The CDR3 DNA reads as TGTGCCACCAGCAGAGATCGGGCCCTCTGGGAGCAGTACTTC.

The V gene is TRBV2, the J gene TRBJ1-4; 9 bases are a match to TRBD1. CDR1 is SNHLY, CDR2 FYNNEI, per germline. There are 17 residues in the CDR3. V lost 10 bases to trimming and J lost 2 bases; unmatched junction nucleotides: 14. Here the CDR3 reads CATRRGQGSRTNEKLFF. CDR3 nucleotides: TGTGCCACCCGACGGGGACAGGGAAGTAGGACTAATGAAAAACTGTTTTTT.